This is a list of T cell receptor beta chains from one sample in a study of T cell responses to AZD1222 COVID-19 vaccine. Sequencing was performed with immunoSEQ multiplex PCR; in TCRdb, only in-frame clones are kept and a portion is missing. The sample lists about 220,000 clones, 90% to 95% occurring once. Sequenced material: peripheral blood, taken on day 0 of MenACWY control vaccination. The receptors come from an adult in good health. Both conserved end residues are part of each CDR3. The order of the fields is clone size, J gene, V gene, D gene, CDR3 DNA, CDR3 protein. A D gene is named only where the DNA matches it firmly. Expanded clones get a size class; other rows say once, few or many, or leave the size out.

-,TRBJ1-2,TRBV6-9,-,TGTGCCAGCAGTTATATATTCTGCAGGACCAAGTTTTATCCAGATCGCGGCTACACCTTC,CASSYIFCRTKFYPDRGYTF
-,TRBJ2-7,TRBV5-4,-,TGTGCCAGCAGCATAGTCCCTAGCTCCTACGAGCAGTACTTC,CASSIVPSSYEQYF
-,TRBJ2-3,TRBV18,-,TGTGCCAGCTCCTCTGGACAGGGAGGGAATACGCAGTATTTT,CASSSGQGGNTQYF
-,TRBJ1-4,TRBV30,-,TGTGCCTGGAGGTCCGGGGGGGCGCGTGAAAAACTGTTTTTT,CAWRSGGAREKLFF
-,TRBJ2-5,TRBV30,TRBD2,TGTGCCTGGAGTGTCCGAGCGGGGGTTCAAGAGACCCAGTACTTC,CAWSVRAGVQETQYF
-,TRBJ1-3,TRBV6-5,TRBD1,TGTGCCAGCAGTCTGACAGGGGCTGGAAACACCATATATTTT,CASSLTGAGNTIYF
-,TRBJ2-2,TRBV18,-,TGTGCCAGCTCACCACAGGGAGCAGGCCCCGGGGAGCTGTTTTTT,CASSPQGAGPGELFF
-,TRBJ1-5,TRBV6-2/TRBV6-3,-,TGTGCCAGCAGTTATTGGGCCGGAGGACCGTATAGCAATCAGCCCCAGCATTTT,CASSYWAGGPYSNQPQHF
-,TRBJ2-3,TRBV4-3,-,TGCGCCAGCAGCCATGACCGGACCGTCTCCCCATCAGATACGCAGTATTTT,CASSHDRTVSPSDTQYF
-,TRBJ2-5,TRBV9,TRBD2,TGTGCCAGCAGCGTAGCTAGGGCTAGCGGGGGGGAAGAGACCCAGTACTTC,CASSVARASGGEETQYF
-,TRBJ2-2,TRBV13,-,TGTGCCAGCAGCTTAGGACGGAACACCGGGGAGCTGTTTTTT,CASSLGRNTGELFF
-,TRBJ1-2,TRBV19,-,TGTGCCAGTAGTACCGGAACGGACAACTATGGCTACACCTTC,CASSTGTDNYGYTF
-,TRBJ1-6,TRBV12-5,-,TGTGCTAGTGGTCTACCCAGACCGCGCCAGAATTCACCCCTCCACTTT,CASGLPRPRQNSPLHF
-,TRBJ2-3,TRBV7-9,-,TGTGCCAGTCAGGGGAGCACAGATACGCAGTATTTT,CASQGSTDTQYF
-,TRBJ1-1,TRBV6-2/TRBV6-3,-,TGTGCCAGCAGTTACTCGAGCGGGGGCGGTGAAGCTTTCTTT,CASSYSSGGGEAFF
-,TRBJ1-2,TRBV25-1,-,TGTGCCAGCAGTGAAGTAGGGGCGCGCGGCTACACCTTC,CASSEVGARGYTF
once,TRBJ1-2,TRBV2,-,TGTGCCAGCAGTGAGAGCACAGGAAGGAGTGGCTACACCTTC,CASSESTGRSGYTF
-,TRBJ1-1,TRBV27,-,TGTGCCAGCAGTCCCGGGGCGAACCCTGAAGCTTTCTTT,CASSPGANPEAFF
-,TRBJ2-1,TRBV18,TRBD2,TGTGCCAGCTCACCGAAAGCGGGGCTCAATGAGCAGTTCTTC,CASSPKAGLNEQFF
-,TRBJ2-6,TRBV20-1,-,TGCAGTGCTAGTGTCTCTGGGGCCAACGTCCTGACTTTC,CSASVSGANVLTF
-,TRBJ1-1,TRBV4-1,-,TGCGCCAGCAGCCAAGAGGGCCGGGGGAACACTGAAGCTTTCTTT,CASSQEGRGNTEAFF
once,TRBJ1-4,TRBV18,-,TGTGCCAGCTCACCGAGAAGGGTCAATGAAAAACTGTTTTTT,CASSPRRVNEKLFF
-,TRBJ1-6,TRBV25-1,-,TGTGCCAGCACAGGGGCGGCTTATAATTCACCCCTCCACTTT,CASTGAAYNSPLHF
-,TRBJ1-2,TRBV7-9,-,TGTGCCGGCAGCTTAGATACCGGGGTAGGTGGCTACACCTTC,CAGSLDTGVGGYTF
-,TRBJ1-2,TRBV6-5,-,TGTGCCAGCATAGCCGCCGAGGGCTATGGCTACACCTTC,CASIAAEGYGYTF
-,TRBJ1-2,TRBV6-6,-,TGTGCCAGCAGTTACCAGGGGAAGCCCTCTAACTATGGCTACACCTTC,CASSYQGKPSNYGYTF
-,TRBJ2-3,TRBV5-1,-,TGCGCCAGCAGGTCAGGGGACACAGATACGCAGTATTTT,CASRSGDTDTQYF
-,TRBJ2-3,TRBV15,-,TGTGCCACCAGCAGAGAGGGCGGCCTTAGCACAGATACGCAGTATTTT,CATSREGGLSTDTQYF
-,TRBJ2-7,TRBV6-5,TRBD1,TGTGCCAGCAGGCCCTCGGGACAGGGCTACGAGCAGTACTTC,CASRPSGQGYEQYF
-,TRBJ1-5,TRBV3-1/TRBV3-2,TRBD1,TGTGCCAGCAGTACAGGGGATCAGCCCCAGCATTTT,CASSTGDQPQHF
-,TRBJ1-5,TRBV19,TRBD1,TGTGCCAGTACAGGGGGCGGTCAGCCCCAGCATTTT,CASTGGGQPQHF
-,TRBJ1-1,TRBV29-1,-,TGCAGCGCTGTGACCGCCGACACTGAAGCTTTCTTT,CSAVTADTEAFF
-,TRBJ2-7,TRBV7-9,-,TGTGCCAGCAGCCCTACCTACGAGCAGTACTTC,CASSPTYEQYF
-,TRBJ2-1,TRBV11-1,-,TGTGCCAGCAGCTTATCACAGGACAATGAGCAGTTCTTC,CASSLSQDNEQFF
once,TRBJ1-6,TRBV7-2,-,TGTGCCAGCAGCTTAGCGGGGGAATCACCCCTCCACTTT,CASSLAGESPLHF
-,TRBJ1-1,TRBV7-6,-,TGTGCCAGCAGCTTAGGTGGAGGGAAAACTGAAGCTTTCTTT,CASSLGGGKTEAFF
once,TRBJ1-5,TRBV6-2/TRBV6-3,TRBD1,TGTGCCAGCAGTTACTCGATAAGGACAGGGGCACTATCGGGCAATCAGCCCCAGCATTTT,CASSYSIRTGALSGNQPQHF
-,TRBJ2-7,TRBV19,TRBD2,TGTGCCAGTAGTAGGCGGGAGGGCAGCGGAGCGGCCGAGCAGTACTTC,CASSRREGSGAAEQYF
-,TRBJ1-2,TRBV5-5,-,TGTGCCAGCAGCTTGGCCGGGCTGAACTATGGCTACACCTTC,CASSLAGLNYGYTF
-,TRBJ1-4,TRBV3-1/TRBV3-2,-,TGTGCCAGCAGCCCCCGGGGCAGCGCTAATGAAAAACTGTTTTTT,CASSPRGSANEKLFF
-,TRBJ2-6,TRBV6-6,TRBD1,TGTGCCAGCAGCCCGACAGGGCTCGGGGCCAACGTCCTGACTTTC,CASSPTGLGANVLTF
-,TRBJ2-3,TRBV19,TRBD2,TGTGCCAGTACCCTAGCGGGGATCACAGATACGCAGTATTTT,CASTLAGITDTQYF
-,TRBJ1-2,TRBV5-5,TRBD1,TGTGCCAGCAGCAGGGACAGAAGCTATGGCTACACCTTC,CASSRDRSYGYTF
once,TRBJ1-5,TRBV9,-,TGTGCCAGCAGCGTAGACGGCTCCAATCAGCCCCAGCATTTT,CASSVDGSNQPQHF
-,TRBJ1-5,TRBV27,-,TGTGCCAGCAGCCTCCGTCCAGGGGAGGAAAAGCCCCAGCATTTT,CASSLRPGEEKPQHF
-,TRBJ2-1,TRBV5-1,-,TGCGCCAGCAGCTTGGAACCAGGGGTCCAAAATGAGCAGTTCTTC,CASSLEPGVQNEQFF
-,TRBJ1-1,TRBV5-1,-,TGCGCCAGCAGCTCCCTCCCGAACACTGAAGCTTTCTTT,CASSSLPNTEAFF
-,TRBJ1-6,TRBV27,TRBD1,TGTGCCAGCAGAACCCGGGACAGGCATGCAGATTCACCCCTCCACTTT,CASRTRDRHADSPLHF
-,TRBJ1-4,TRBV10-2,-,TGCGCCTCCCGGGACACCAGTAATGAAAAACTGTTTTTT,CASRDTSNEKLFF